The 18 T cell receptor beta chains presented below share a single source sample, sequenced in a study of T cell responses to AZD1222 COVID-19 vaccine. Data came from immunoSEQ multiplex PCR; TCRdb stores just in-frame clones and leaves some out. Of some 31,000 clones listed, around nine tenths are singletons. The sequencing used peripheral blood, collected 28 days after the second AZD1222 dose. All receptors come from an adult who received the AZD1222 COVID-19 vaccine.

The rearrangement uses TRBV10-3 and TRBJ1-1; D perhaps matches TRBD1 (6 bases). CDR3 length equals 20 residues. Trimming pared 0 bases from V and 1 base from J, leaving 24 bases between. In germline, CDR1 is ENHRY, CDR2 SYGVKD. The CDR3 DNA sequence: TGTGCCATCAGTGAGTCGACTTGGGCCAGGGGAAAAAAAAGGAACACTGAAGCTTTCTTT. Its protein is CAISESTWARGKKRNTEAFF.

The chain joins TRBV6-4 to TRBJ1-2, with a possible D match to TRBD1 (5 bases). Trimming shortened V by 7 bases and J by 3 bases, and 18 bases separated the two germline ends. Germline values: CDR1 MRHNA, CDR2 SNTAGT. The CDR3 runs 15 residues. Written as DNA, the CDR3 is TGTGCCAGCACTCCTAACTCGGGGGTGGACTATGGCTACACCTTC. Encoded protein: CASTPNSGVDYGYTF.

V is TRBV30 and J is TRBJ1-5; TRBD1 is a possible D gene (5 bases). This CDR3 has 14 amino acids. V lost 2 bases to trimming and J lost 0 bases, with 8 bases between them. Germline V gene lookup returns CDR1 GTSNPN and CDR2 SVGIG (reference sequence). CDR3 nucleotides: TGTGCCTGGAGTAAGACAGATAGCAATCAGCCCCAGCATTTT. Translating gives CAWSKTDSNQPQHF.

The chain has TRBV21-1 and TRBJ1-6; the table's D call, TRBD1, was not checked against the DNA. TRBV21-1 is deemed a pseudogene. The CDR3 length is 16 residues. CDR3 protein: CASSKGATGNNSPLHF. CDR3 DNA sequence: TGTGCCAGCAGCAAAGGGGCGACAGGGAATAATTCACCCCTCCACTTT.

This clone was found once. The rearrangement joins TRBV5-4 to TRBJ1-3; D is ambiguous. V lost 4 bases and J lost 0, with 14 bases in between. Germline lookup yields CDR1 SGHNT and CDR2 YYREEE (reference sequence). The CDR3 length is 16 residues. CDR3 bases: TGTGCCAGCAGCCCTGGAGGTTCGTCCTCTGGAAACACCATATATTTT. This translates into CASSPGGSSSGNTIYF.

This clone was observed once. The rearrangement joins TRBV9 to TRBJ2-3, with D unresolved. The CDR3 is 13 residues long. Trimming cost V 2 bases and J 4 bases, with 8 bases left between them. CDR1 and CDR2 from the germline V gene are SGDLS and YYNGEE. In DNA form, the CDR3 reads TGTGCCAGCAGCGTCATATGGGCAGATACGCAGTATTTT. As protein: CASSVIWADTQYF.

The chain joins TRBV3-1 (or the pseudogene TRBV3-2) to TRBJ1-2, with a weak D call TRBD1 (5 bases). The germline gives CDR1 LGHDT, CDR2 YNNKEL (reference sequence). Deletions cut 2 bases from V and 2 bases from J, with 9 bases between. The CDR3 is made up of 14 amino acids. The CDR3 sequence is CASSQIWTNYGYTF. CDR3 coding DNA: TGTGCCAGCAGCCAAATTTGGACAAACTATGGCTACACCTTC.

The chain uses TRBV7-2 and TRBJ1-2; 9 bases are shared with TRBD1. The CDR3 is made up of 14 amino acids. V shed 5 bases and J 5 bases; nucleotides not matched to a gene: 6. The germline V gene encodes CDR1 SGHTA and CDR2 FQGNSA. The DNA of the CDR3 is TGTGCCAGCAGCATAGGGGGGACAGGGTATGGCTACACCTTC. It encodes CASSIGGTGYGYTF.

V usage is TRBV7-9 and J usage is TRBJ2-3, with 14 bases matching TRBD2. Per the germline V gene, CDR1 is SEHNR and CDR2 is FQNEAQ (reference sequence). The CDR3 sequence is 18 residues long. V shed 4 bases and J 0 bases; nucleotides not matched to a gene: 6. The CDR3 DNA reads as TGTGCCAGCAGCTCCCGGACTAGCGGGGGGCTCAGCACAGATACGCAGTATTTT. Protein: CASSSRTSGGLSTDTQYF.

The chain has TRBV12-3 or TRBV12-4 and TRBJ2-1; D is ambiguous. The CDR3 is 11 residues long. V was pared by 6 bases and J by 10 bases, with 10 bases between. CDR3 sequence reads: CASSRSREQFF. CDR3 DNA: TGTGCCAGCAGCCGCAGCAGGGAGCAGTTCTTC.

This chain uses TRBV19 with TRBJ1-2; 10 nucleotides line up with TRBD1. Germline values: CDR1 LNHDA, CDR2 SQIVND (reference sequence). The CDR3 totals 19 residues. V was clipped by 4 bases and J by 2 bases; unmatched bases: 16. The CDR3: CASSTDGRQGASPNYGYTF. In DNA, the CDR3 is TGTGCCAGTAGTACAGACGGGCGACAGGGGGCTTCCCCCAACTATGGCTACACCTTC.

This rearrangement joins TRBV18 to TRBJ1-6; D not certain. Germline lookup yields CDR1 KGHSH and CDR2 LQKENI. The CDR3 contains 15 residues. V lost 3 bases to trimming and J lost 8 bases, with 14 bases between them. The CDR3, as DNA: TGTGCCAGCTCACCCCTTAGAGGCGACGATTCACCCCTCCACTTT. Translation gives CASSPLRGDDSPLHF.

J is TRBJ2-1 and V is TRBV6-4, with 9 bases fitting TRBD2. V trimming: 10 bases; J trimming: 4 bases; junction bases outside the gene matches: 11. Germline loops: CDR1 MRHNA, CDR2 SNTAGT. The CDR3 spans 15 residues. In DNA form, the CDR3 reads TGTGCCACCAACCCAGGGAGCGGGGGGTACAATGAGCAGTTCTTC. Its protein is CATNPGSGGYNEQFF.

This chain joins TRBV5-8 and TRBJ2-5, with 9 bases identical to TRBD1. CDR3 size: 20 residues. The V segment lost 3 bases and the J segment 1 base; nucleotides outside the gene matches: 19. Per the germline V gene, CDR1 is SGHTS and CDR2 is YDEGEE. CDR3 sequence (DNA): TGTGCCAGCAGCTCGCGAGTCTTACGGACAGGGGTGTTGCGCCAAGAGACCCAGTACTTC. Residues: CASSSRVLRTGVLRQETQYF.

The rearrangement joins TRBV5-1 to TRBJ1-5; D is uncertain. CDR1 is SGHRS, CDR2 YFSETQ, per germline. V lost 2 bases and J 0 bases, leaving 9 bases between the germline ends. The CDR3 contains 15 residues. The CDR3 coding sequence is TGCGCCAGCAGCTTAGAGGGATATAGCAATCAGCCCCAGCATTTT. It yields the protein CASSLEGYSNQPQHF. Based on the CDR3 plus reference TRBV5-1 and TRBJ1-5, the full variable domain is KAGVTQTPRYLIKTRGQQVTLSCSPISGHRSVSWYQQTPGQGLQFLFEYFSETQRNKGNFPGRFSGRQFSNSRSEMNVSTLELGDSALYLCASSLEGYSNQPQHFGDGTRLSIL.

V is TRBV5-1 and J is TRBJ1-1; D gene uncertain. With 1 base removed from V and 7 bases from J, the gap between germline ends came to 11 bases. The CDR3 sequence is 13 residues long. Per the germline V gene, CDR1 is SGHRS and CDR2 is YFSETQ. The CDR3 here is CASSLRQESEAFF. Here the CDR3 DNA reads TGCGCCAGCAGCTTGAGGCAGGAAAGTGAAGCTTTCTTT.

This chain connects TRBV18 to TRBJ2-1, with D uncertain. V lost 3 bases and J lost 2, with 5 bases in between. Germline-derived CDR1 and CDR2 are KGHSH and LQKENI. The CDR3 consists of 13 residues. CDR3 bases: TGTGCCAGCTCACCCGGCCCCTACAATGAGCAGTTCTTC. It encodes CASSPGPYNEQFF.

This clone was observed once. V usage is TRBV7-2 and J usage is TRBJ2-1; 10 positions match TRBD1. This CDR3 has 15 residues. Germline values: CDR1 SGHTA, CDR2 FQGNSA. V shed 4 bases, J shed 7 bases, and the junction held 7 bases outside the gene matches. The DNA for the CDR3 is TGTGCCAGCAGCTCTGGGACAGGGGACCTAAATGAGCAGTTCTTC. This codes for CASSSGTGDLNEQFF.